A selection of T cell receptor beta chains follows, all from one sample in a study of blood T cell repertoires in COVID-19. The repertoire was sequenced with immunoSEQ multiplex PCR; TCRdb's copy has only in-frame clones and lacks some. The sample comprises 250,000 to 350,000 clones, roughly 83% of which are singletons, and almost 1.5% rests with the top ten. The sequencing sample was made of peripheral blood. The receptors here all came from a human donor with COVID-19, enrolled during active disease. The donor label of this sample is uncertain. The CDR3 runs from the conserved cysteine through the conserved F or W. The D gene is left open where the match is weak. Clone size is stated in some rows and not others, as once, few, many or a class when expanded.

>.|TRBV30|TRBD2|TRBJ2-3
CAWSVAGTSDTDTQYF
TGTGCCTGGAGTGTAGCTGGGACTAGCGATACAGATACGCAGTATTTT
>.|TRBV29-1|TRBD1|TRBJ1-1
CSVQGAQGTEAFF
TGCAGCGTTCAGGGGGCGCAGGGCACTGAAGCTTTCTTT
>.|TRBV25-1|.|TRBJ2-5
CASSADSVAQETQYF
TGTGCCAGCAGCGCGGACTCCGTGGCTCAAGAGACCCAGTACTTC
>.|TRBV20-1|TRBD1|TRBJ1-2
CSASPTRTGNYGYTF
TGCAGTGCTAGTCCCACCCGGACAGGGAACTATGGCTACACCTTC
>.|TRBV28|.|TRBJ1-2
CSVPGPAGNYGYTF
TGTTCCGTACCGGGCCCGGCGGGGAACTATGGCTACACCTTC
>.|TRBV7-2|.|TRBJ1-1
CASSLGGEGRRSTEAFF
TGTGCCAGCAGCTTAGGAGGTGAGGGAAGGAGGAGCACTGAAGCTTTCTTT
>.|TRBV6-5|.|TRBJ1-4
CASSYSGLRNEKLFF
TGTGCCAGCAGTTACTCCGGACTCAGGAACGAAAAACTGTTTTTT
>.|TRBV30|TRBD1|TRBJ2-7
CAWSGWTPGGSSYEQYF
TGTGCCTGGAGTGGTTGGACACCAGGGGGCTCTTCCTACGAGCAGTACTTC
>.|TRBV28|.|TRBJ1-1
CASKPGRVEAFF
TGTGCCAGCAAACCAGGGAGGGTTGAAGCTTTCTTT
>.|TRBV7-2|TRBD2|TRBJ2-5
CASSLWVQLALGRGETQYF
TGTGCCAGCAGCTTATGGGTCCAACTAGCGCTGGGTCGGGGGGAGACCCAGTACTTC
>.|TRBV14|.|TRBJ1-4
CASSQDFPNEKLFF
TGTGCCAGCAGCCAAGATTTCCCAAATGAAAAACTGTTTTTT
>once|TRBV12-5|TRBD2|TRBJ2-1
CASGLITGTSDRRGSYNEQFF
TGTGCTAGTGGTTTGATAACCGGGACTAGCGACCGAAGGGGCTCCTACAATGAGCAGTTCTTC
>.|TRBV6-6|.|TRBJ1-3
CASLGEFTGNTIYF
TGTGCCAGCCTTGGGGAGTTCACTGGAAACACCATATATTTT
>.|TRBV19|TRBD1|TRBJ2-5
CASSTGQGYGTQYF
TGTGCCAGTAGTACGGGACAGGGTTACGGGACCCAGTACTTC
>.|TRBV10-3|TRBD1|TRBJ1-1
CAISESGQAREAFF
TGTGCCATCAGTGAGTCCGGACAGGCGCGTGAAGCTTTCTTT
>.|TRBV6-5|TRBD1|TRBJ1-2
CASRDRIYGYTF
TGTGCCAGCAGGGACAGGATCTATGGCTACACCTTC
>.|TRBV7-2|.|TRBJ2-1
CASSHSFGSSNEQFF
TGTGCCAGCAGCCACTCTTTCGGGAGCAGCAATGAGCAGTTCTTC
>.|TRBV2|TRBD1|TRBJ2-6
CASSTTYDRAGANVLTF
TGTGCCAGCAGCACTACCTATGACAGGGCTGGGGCCAACGTCCTGACTTTC
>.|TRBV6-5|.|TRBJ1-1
CASRFLGGNTEAFF
TGTGCCAGCAGATTTCTGGGGGGGAACACTGAAGCTTTCTTT
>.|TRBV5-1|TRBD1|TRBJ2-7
CASSLSSGGLVYEQYF
TGCGCCAGCAGCTTGTCGTCAGGGGGTCTAGTCTACGAGCAGTACTTC
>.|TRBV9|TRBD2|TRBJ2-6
CASSTSGAGANVLTF
TGTGCCAGCAGCACCAGCGGGGCTGGGGCCAACGTCCTGACTTTC
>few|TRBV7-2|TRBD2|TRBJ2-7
CASITDPASGRDEQYF
TGTGCCAGCATCACAGATCCGGCTAGCGGGAGGGACGAGCAGTACTTC
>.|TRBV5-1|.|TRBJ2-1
CASSLGVEEFF
TGCGCCAGCAGCTTGGGGGTTGAGGAGTTCTTC
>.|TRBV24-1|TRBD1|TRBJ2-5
CATSGQGVRETQYF
TGTGCCACCAGCGGACAGGGGGTACGAGAGACCCAGTACTTC
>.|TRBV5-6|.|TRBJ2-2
CASSLPLLRNTGELFF
TGTGCCAGCAGCTTACCGCTACTGCGAAACACCGGGGAGCTGTTTTTT
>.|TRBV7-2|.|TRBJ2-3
CASSSPSTRRADTQYF
TGTGCCAGCAGCTCACCATCAACTAGGAGGGCAGATACGCAGTATTTT
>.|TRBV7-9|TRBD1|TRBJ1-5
CASSLGTGLNQPQHF
TGTGCCAGCAGCTTGGGGACAGGGCTGAATCAGCCCCAGCATTTT
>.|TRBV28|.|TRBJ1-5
CASSPVGRAYQPQHF
TGTGCCAGCAGCCCGGTCGGCAGGGCATATCAGCCCCAGCATTTT
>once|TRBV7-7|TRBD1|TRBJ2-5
CASSRDSQETQYF
TGTGCTAGCAGCAGGGACAGCCAAGAGACCCAGTACTTC
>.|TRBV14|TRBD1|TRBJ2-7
CASSLGGQGANEQYF
TGTGCCAGCAGCCTCGGGGGACAGGGGGCGAACGAGCAGTACTTC
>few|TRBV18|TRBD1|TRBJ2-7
CASSPRQGSLYEQYF
TGTGCCAGCTCACCCCGACAGGGAAGCTTATACGAGCAGTACTTC
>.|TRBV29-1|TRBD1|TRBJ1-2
CSVPGTGDSGYTF
TGCAGCGTGCCCGGGACAGGGGATTCTGGCTACACCTTC
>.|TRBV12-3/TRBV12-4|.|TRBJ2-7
CASSPESYEQYF
TGTGCCAGCAGCCCAGAATCCTACGAGCAGTACTTC
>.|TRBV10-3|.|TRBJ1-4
CATSRDWSEKLFF
TGTGCCACGTCGCGTGATTGGAGTGAAAAACTGTTTTTT
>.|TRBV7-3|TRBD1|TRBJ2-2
CASSIGTGGKLFF
TGTGCCAGCAGCATAGGGACAGGGGGCAAGCTGTTTTTT
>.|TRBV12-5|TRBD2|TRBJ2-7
CASGLPSSGYEQYF
TGTGCTAGTGGTCTACCCTCTAGCGGCTACGAGCAGTACTTC
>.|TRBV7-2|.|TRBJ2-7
CASSHAGAGNYEQYF
TGTGCCAGCAGCCACGCGGGGGCGGGAAACTACGAGCAGTACTTC
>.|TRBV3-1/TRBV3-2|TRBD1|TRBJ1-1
CASSLTGTGEAFF
TGTGCCAGCAGCCTGACTGGGACAGGCGAAGCTTTCTTT
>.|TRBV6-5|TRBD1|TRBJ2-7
CASSRTGLYEQYF
TGTGCCAGCAGTCGGACAGGGTTATACGAGCAGTACTTC
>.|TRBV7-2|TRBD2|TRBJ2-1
CASSLVGWASGIYNEQFF
TGTGCCAGCAGCTTAGTAGGGTGGGCTAGCGGGATTTACAATGAGCAGTTCTTC
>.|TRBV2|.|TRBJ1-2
CASRLGHNYYGYTF
TGTGCCAGCAGACTGGGACACAACTACTATGGCTACACCTTC
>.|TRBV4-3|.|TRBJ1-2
CASSQEVTGSNYGYTF
TGCGCCAGCAGCCAAGAGGTTACAGGGTCCAACTATGGCTACACCTTC